The entry below describes one T cell receptor beta chain. The antigen remains unidentified. A read error may account for a junction end that differs from germline. Other DNA variants within this sample encode the same CDR3. This entry is derived from a study of metastatic and nonmetastatic thyroid tumors. Study information: Thyroid patients, malignant and benign, had repertoires compared across blood and tumor or nodule tissue.

CDR3 length equals 13 residues. CDR1 and CDR2 from the germline V gene are MDHEN and SYDVKM. Study processing details: The study took CDR3 differences across clinicopathological groups and made a distant-metastasis classifier for papillary thyroid cancer from them. With MiXCR, TCRdb reprocessed the PCR reads. These V and J calls originate from TCRdb's pipeline instead of the authors' own analysis. The sample includes around 34,000 clones, 20% to 25% of them seen just once. Thyroid surgery was preceded by no treatment in any patient. Findings and limits, study-wide: Benign nodules reportedly had significantly lower TCR beta diversity than malignant thyroid tumors in blood and tumor.

The TCR originated in a male donor with papillary thyroid cancer or a benign thyroid nodule (not recorded which). Some clones in this sample may be carry-over from other donors' samples. Sequenced sample: tumor tissue. This chain connects TRBV28 to TRBJ2-7; 9 bases are a match to TRBD2. DNA for the CDR3: TGCGCCAGCAGCCCGACTAGCGGATACGAGCAGTACTTC. Amino acids: CASSPTSGYEQYF.